This T cell receptor (beta chain) appears in the sequencing data of a study of T cells in Graves' hyperthyroidism and ophthalmopathy. Study-level results: In blood, most of the thyroid clonotypes expanded above 0.001 were also present. Prediction of ophthalmopathy progression came a median roughly 6.7 months pre-onset.

The length of the CDR3 is 13 residues. In germline, CDR1 is SEHNR, CDR2 FQNEAQ (reference sequence). After removal of 6 bases from V and 2 bases from J, the junction contained 3 bases not matched to a gene. Using RNA transcripts as the source, TCR beta CDR3 regions were amplified. In the first-round RT-PCR of the TCR CDR3, the HTBI primer set was used. TCRdb re-analysed the multiplex PCR reads in MiXCR, keeping a single row per CDR3 protein. The table records under 700,000 distinct CDR3 sequences, about 45% of them present only once. Worth noting for this clonotype: The antigen is unknown.

This TCR derives from a woman in her late teens or twenties with Graves' hyperthyroidism. V usage is TRBV7-9 and J usage is TRBJ2-7, with TRBD2 matching 8 bases. Material for sequencing was peripheral blood or thyroid tissue (not recorded which). CDR3 sequence reads: CASRGAGAYEQYF. The CDR3 coding sequence is TGTGCCAGCAGGGGAGCGGGAGCCTACGAGCAGTACTTC.